The 27 T cell receptor beta chains in this list originate from one sample, sequenced in a study of T cells after yellow fever vaccination. In TCRdb, the 5' RACE reads were re-called with MiXCR into one record per CDR3 protein. This sample yields about 26,000 distinct CDR3 sequences, of which 5.5% are seen a single time; 12% belongs to the top ten. The material was PBMCs, either bulk or a sorted T-cell subset (CD4+, CD8+, memory, or dextramer-sorted; not recorded which), obtained 15 days after the yellow fever booster vaccination. Receptor source: a young man who received the YFV17D yellow fever vaccine.

The sample holds many counts of this clonotype. V usage is TRBV7-9 and J usage is TRBJ2-5; no clear D gene. V was cut by 4 bases and J by 4 bases, with 4 bases left in between. The length of the CDR3 is 11 residues. Germline V gene lookup returns CDR1 SEHNR and CDR2 FQNEAQ (reference sequence). The CDR3 spells CASSSVETQYF. CDR3 coding DNA: TGTGCCAGCAGCTCGGTAGAGACCCAGTACTTC. The variable domain in full, completed from reference TRBV7-9 and TRBJ2-5, reads DTGVSQNPRHKITKRGQNVTFRCDPISEHNRLYWYRQTLGQGPEFLTYFQNEAQLEKSRLLSDRFSAERPKGSFSTLEIQRTEQGDSAMYLCASSSVETQYFGPGTRLLVL.

This clonotype appeared many times. Here the CDR3 DNA reads TGTGCCAGCAGCCCTCTGACGGGAGGGCTTCACAATGAGCAGTTCTTC. Protein sequence: CASSPLTGGLHNEQFF. This chain links TRBV7-8 with TRBJ2-1, with 8 bases fitting TRBD2. Per the germline V gene, CDR1 is SGHVS and CDR2 is FQNEAQ. V dropped 5 bases and J dropped 5; count of bases not matched to a gene: 11. This CDR3 has 16 amino acids.

Ten or more counts support this clonotype. V gene TRBV24-1 combines with J gene TRBJ2-1, with no clear D. This CDR3 contains 17 residues. Trimming removed 1 base at V and 5 bases at J, with 17 bases between. Germline V lookup: CDR1 KGHDR, CDR2 SFDVKD. The DNA of the CDR3 is TGTGCCACCAGTGATTTTTCCGGGTCTAGATGGGACAATGAGCAGTTCTTC. Translated, it gives CATSDFSGSRWDNEQFF.

With regard to this clonotype: A much larger clone lies a single base off, so this may be a read error. The rearrangement joins TRBV5-1 to TRBJ2-1; D is unclear. The germline V gene encodes CDR1 SGHRS and CDR2 YFSETQ. The CDR3 is made up of 15 amino acids. DNA of the CDR3: TGCTCCAGCAGCTTCTCTAAGGGCTCCTACAATGAGCAGTTCTTC. It translates to CSSSFSKGSYNEQFF.

The table lists this clonotype with many counts. The chain recombines TRBV11-3 with TRBJ1-1; a weak D match, TRBD1 (5 bases). The CDR3 consists of 15 residues. V lost 7 bases and J 5 bases, leaving 20 bases between the germline ends. Germline loops: CDR1 SGHNT, CDR2 YENEEA. CDR3 protein: CASTPLRGEGTEAFF. Written as DNA, the CDR3 is TGTGCCAGCACCCCTCTACGGGGGGAGGGGACTGAAGCTTTCTTT.

Ten or more counts support this clonotype. The genes are TRBV19 and TRBJ1-1; D is uncertain. CDR3 length: 14 residues. Trimming stripped 6 bases from V and 6 bases from J, with 17 bases between. Germline-derived CDR1 and CDR2 are LNHDA and SQIVND (reference sequence). The CDR3 DNA follows: TGTGCCAGTAGCCACAGTAGGCGGAGGTCTGAAGCTTTCTTT. It codes for CASSHSRRRSEAFF.

This clonotype was found many times. This chain uses TRBV5-4 with TRBJ2-7; D unclear. The CDR3 loop spans 12 amino acids. Germline CDR1 reads SGHNT; CDR2 reads YYREEE (reference sequence). V was clipped by 3 bases and J by 0 bases, with 4 bases between them. CDR3 residues: CASSSSSYEQYF. The CDR3 region has the DNA TGTGCCAGCAGCTCCAGCTCCTACGAGCAGTACTTC.

This clonotype was counted many times. This rearrangement joins TRBV12-3 or TRBV12-4 to TRBJ1-1; D not resolved. The CDR3 is 11 amino acids. V lost 5 bases and J lost 11, with 12 bases in between. CDR3 protein: CASSAGPRAFF. The CDR3 DNA reads as TGTGCCAGCAGTGCCGGGCCGAGGGCTTTCTTT.

This clonotype was counted many times. The rearrangement uses TRBV20-1 and TRBJ2-7; a weak D match, TRBD2 (6 bases). Trimming removed 6 bases at V and 3 bases at J, with 12 bases between. Germline V gives CDR1 DFQATT, CDR2 SNEGSKA (reference sequence). This CDR3 spans 12 amino acids. CDR3 amino acids: CSARRLDYEQYF. For the CDR3, the DNA is TGCAGTGCCCGTCGACTAGACTACGAGCAGTACTTC.

This clonotype was recorded at least ten times. The chain uses TRBV3-1 and TRBJ2-2, with 13 positions matching TRBD2. V trimming: 8 bases; J trimming: 5 bases; junction bases outside the gene matches: 8. The CDR3 length is 16 residues. Germline V gene sequence: CDR1 LGHDT, CDR2 YNNKEL (reference sequence). The CDR3 loop is CASGWTSGSNTGELFF. The CDR3 nucleotides are TGTGCCAGCGGTTGGACTAGCGGGAGCAATACCGGGGAGCTGTTTTTT.

Turning to this clonotype: A much bigger clone sits one base away, suggesting this may be a read error. V and J are TRBV20-1 and TRBJ2-5, with a tentative D call TRBD2 (6 bases). Germline V gene lookup returns CDR1 DFQATT and CDR2 SNEGSKA (reference sequence). V lost 3 bases and J 3 bases, leaving 17 bases between the germline ends. CDR3 length equals 15 residues. The CDR3 protein is CSARKGSRREETQYF. For the CDR3, the DNA is TGCAGTGCTAGGAAGGGTAGCAGGAGGGAAGAGACCCAGTACTTC.

This clonotype has ten or more counts. This chain connects TRBV6-2 or TRBV6-3 to TRBJ2-4, with D possibly TRBD2 on 7 matching bases. Germline V gives CDR1 MNHEY, CDR2 SVGEGT. The length of the CDR3 is 15 residues. Trimming stripped 6 bases from V and 0 bases from J, with 12 bases between. This chain's CDR3 is CASSGGRIAKNIQYF. The DNA of the CDR3 is TGTGCCAGCAGCGGGGGGCGAATAGCCAAAAACATTCAGTACTTC.

This clonotype was observed at least ten times. This sequence joins TRBV19 and TRBJ2-4; D remains ambiguous. The CDR3 totals 13 residues. The germline gives CDR1 LNHDA, CDR2 SQIVND (reference sequence). The CDR3 sequence is CASSGPDKNIQYF. The CDR3 DNA sequence: TGTGCGTCCTCAGGCCCAGACAAAAACATTCAGTACTTC.

V gene TRBV5-8 combines with J gene TRBJ2-5, with 11 bases matching TRBD2. The CDR3 runs 20 residues. The V gene's germline CDR1 is SGHTS and CDR2 YDEGEE. V was pared by 0 bases and J by 2 bases, with 15 bases of the junction left unmatched. The CDR3 coding sequence is TGTGCCAGCAGCTTGGCTGGACTAGCGGGCATGGGGGGGGGACAAGAGACCCAGTACTTC. Amino acids: CASSLAGLAGMGGGQETQYF.

This clonotype is a singleton in its sample. This may be a read error: a much more frequent sequence differs by one nucleotide. The chain is built from TRBV6-2 or TRBV6-3 and TRBJ2-3; 11 bases are a match to TRBD2. CDR3 length: 16 residues. Germline lookup yields CDR1 MNHEY and CDR2 SVGEGT. In DNA, the CDR3 is TGTGTCAGCAGCCTACTAGCGGGAGACGGTAAAGATACGCAGTATTTT. Protein: CVSSLLAGDGKDTQYF.

This clonotype was seen many times. The gene calls are TRBV11-2 and TRBJ1-1; no reliable D call. CDR1 SGHAT and CDR2 FQNNGV come from the germline V gene. CDR3 size: 13 residues. The V gene lost 6 bases and the J gene lost 0 bases, with 8 bases spanning the gap. The CDR3 nucleotides read TGTGCCAGCAGTTCTCCCATGAACACTGAAGCTTTCTTT. It codes for CASSSPMNTEAFF.

This clonotype occurred many times. The CDR3 loop is CATSRVASGSSGANVLTF. Here the CDR3 DNA reads TGTGCCACCAGCAGAGTTGCGAGCGGGAGCTCTGGGGCCAACGTCCTGACTTTC. The chain uses TRBV15 and TRBJ2-6, with TRBD2 identical over 8 bases. The CDR3 is made up of 18 amino acids. The germline V gene encodes CDR1 LNHNV and CDR2 YYDKDF (reference sequence). Trimming removed 1 base from V and 0 bases from J; junction bases left unmatched: 5.

This clonotype was recorded at least ten times. The chain employs TRBV5-1 and TRBJ2-5; D gene ambiguous. Trimming took 3 bases from V and 1 from J, leaving 13 bases between them. The CDR3 consists of 15 residues. Germline-derived CDR1 and CDR2 are SGHRS and YFSETQ. CDR3 sequence: CASSYSRGVQETQYF. The CDR3 nucleotides read TGCGCCAGCAGCTATAGTCGTGGAGTCCAAGAGACCCAGTACTTC. The whole variable domain, filled in from reference TRBV5-1 and TRBJ2-5, reads KAGVTQTPRYLIKTRGQQVTLSCSPISGHRSVSWYQQTPGQGLQFLFEYFSETQRNKGNFPGRFSGRQFSNSRSEMNVSTLELGDSALYLCASSYSRGVQETQYFGPGTRLLVL.

In this sample, this clonotype turned up many times. The J gene is TRBJ2-5, the V gene TRBV20-1, with TRBD2 matching over 7 bases. The CDR3 runs to 12 residues. The V segment lost 7 bases and the J segment 4 bases; nucleotides outside the gene matches: 6. Germline V lookup: CDR1 DFQATT, CDR2 SNEGSKA (reference sequence). CDR3 region: CSVNSGGETQYF. The CDR3, as DNA: TGCAGTGTGAATTCGGGGGGAGAGACCCAGTACTTC.

The table lists this clonotype with many counts. In nucleotides, the CDR3 is TGTGCCAGCTCGTCCGTCGGGGCGAGATACGAGCAGTACTTC. Residues: CASSSVGARYEQYF. The rearrangement links TRBV6-5 to TRBJ2-7, with D perhaps given as TRBD1 or TRBD2 (5 bases each). CDR3 length equals 14 residues. V dropped 8 bases and J dropped 4 bases, with 18 bases sitting between them. Looked up from germline, CDR1 is MNHEY and CDR2 is SVGAGI.

This clonotype was counted ten times or more. This rearrangement joins TRBV4-3 to TRBJ2-1; D ambiguous. Deletions cut 1 base from V and 7 bases from J, with 20 bases between. Germline loops: CDR1 LGHNA, CDR2 YSLEER. The CDR3 extends over 17 amino acids. The CDR3 sequence is CASSQVNGLTVGNEQFF. The CDR3 DNA reads as TGCGCCAGCAGCCAAGTTAACGGATTAACAGTTGGGAATGAGCAGTTCTTC.

This clonotype was picked up many times. The chain carries TRBV29-1 and TRBJ2-1; D gene uncertain. V lost 3 bases and J 8 bases, leaving 17 bases between the germline ends. The germline V gene encodes CDR1 SQVTM and CDR2 ANQGSEA. CDR3 length: 14 amino acids. In DNA form, the CDR3 reads TGCAGCGTTGAGTCCCGACTCAGGTTCTATGAGCAGTTCTTC. Its translation: CSVESRLRFYEQFF.

This clonotype appeared many times. The rearrangement uses TRBV7-9 and TRBJ1-2; D perhaps matches TRBD1 (5 bases). The CDR3 contains 13 residues. From germline, CDR1 is SEHNR and CDR2 FQNEAQ (reference sequence). With 5 bases removed from V and 4 bases from J, the gap between germline ends came to 11 bases. The CDR3 here is CASSQPGLYGYTF. The CDR3 DNA sequence: TGTGCCAGCAGCCAACCGGGACTCTATGGCTACACCTTC.

This clonotype was counted many times. The rearrangement links TRBV10-3 to TRBJ1-2; D is possibly TRBD1 (5 bases). The CDR3 sequence is 15 residues long. CDR1 and CDR2 (germline): ENHRY, SYGVKD. V was pared by 0 bases and J by 8 bases, with 16 bases between. The CDR3 nucleotides read TGTGCCATCAGTGAGTCGTGGGGGACGGAGGCCGGCTACACCTTC. Residues: CAISESWGTEAGYTF.

This clonotype appeared many times. The rearrangement joins TRBV7-2 to TRBJ2-7; 8 bases match TRBD2. The V gene end was trimmed by 0 bases and the J gene end by 0 bases; junction bases not matched to a gene: 7. Germline lookup yields CDR1 SGHTA and CDR2 FQGNSA. This CDR3 has 17 amino acids. The CDR3 region is CASSLAVAGSPSYEQYF. As DNA, the CDR3 is TGTGCCAGCAGCTTAGCCGTAGCGGGGTCACCCTCCTACGAGCAGTACTTC.

This clonotype came up many times. The V call is TRBV4-2, the J call TRBJ2-2, with TRBD2 matching 10 bases. Germline CDR1 reads LGHNA; CDR2 reads YNFKEQ. Trimming cost V 1 base and J 3 bases; bases outside gene matches: 17. The CDR3 runs 21 residues. The CDR3 loop reads CASSQVSGDRAGGIHTGELFF. The CDR3 region has the DNA TGTGCCAGCAGCCAAGTTTCTGGAGATAGAGCGGGAGGGATCCACACCGGGGAGCTGTTTTTT.

In its sample, this clonotype was seen many times. The chain combines TRBV20-1 with TRBJ2-1; D gene unclear. Trimming removed 5 bases from V and 4 bases from J, with 12 bases in between. Germline V gene lookup returns CDR1 DFQATT and CDR2 SNEGSKA (reference sequence). The CDR3 extends over 13 amino acids. CDR3: CSAGKTFYNEQFF. The CDR3 nucleotides are TGCAGTGCTGGAAAGACCTTTTACAATGAGCAGTTCTTC.